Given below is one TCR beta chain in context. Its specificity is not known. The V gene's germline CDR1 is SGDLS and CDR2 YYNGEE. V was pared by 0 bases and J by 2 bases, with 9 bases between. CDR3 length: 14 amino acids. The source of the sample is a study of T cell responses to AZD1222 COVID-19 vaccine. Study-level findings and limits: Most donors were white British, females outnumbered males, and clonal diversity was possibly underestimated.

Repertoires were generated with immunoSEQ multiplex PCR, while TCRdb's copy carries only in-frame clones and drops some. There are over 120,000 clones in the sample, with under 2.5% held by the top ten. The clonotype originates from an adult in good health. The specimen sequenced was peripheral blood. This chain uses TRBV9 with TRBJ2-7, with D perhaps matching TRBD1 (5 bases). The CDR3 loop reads CASSVEQGTYEQYF. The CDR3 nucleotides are TGTGCCAGCAGCGTAGAGCAGGGTACCTACGAGCAGTACTTC.